One T cell receptor beta chain is described in this entry. Its antigen remains unknown. These data are taken from a study of cytomegalovirus exposure and HLA in healthy donors. PCR used 60 Vbeta primers and 13 Jbeta primers. The protocol was immunoSEQ multiplex PCR, while the TCRdb copy is restricted to in-frame clones and leaves out a portion. The sample lists under 150,000 clones; approximately 73% were seen once. Study outcomes and limitations: Common viral pathogens were later found to be apparently linked to several of the most significant clusters.

CDR1 MDHEN and CDR2 SYDVKM come from the germline V gene. Trimming removed 2 bases from V and 0 bases from J; junction bases left unmatched: 10. The CDR3 has 18 residues. The TCR comes from a woman aged 40-49 years in good health and CMV-seronegative. The material sequenced was PBMCs. The chain carries TRBV28 and TRBJ1-5; 7 nucleotides match TRBD1. The CDR3 region is CASSLGFGTDYSNQPQHF. In nucleotides, the CDR3 is TGTGCCAGCAGTTTAGGTTTCGGGACAGATTATAGCAATCAGCCCCAGCATTTT.